This paragraph reports one T cell receptor (beta chain). Some clones are missing from TCRdb's copy, which holds only in-frame ones; the method was immunoSEQ multiplex PCR. The table records around 86,000 clones, roughly 85% of them present only once. The sample is drawn from a study of blood T cell repertoires in COVID-19. The V and J ends lost 2 bases and 5 bases respectively, with 13 bases between them. The CDR3 consists of 14 residues. Per germline, CDR1 KGHSH and CDR2 LQKENI. The genes are TRBV18 and TRBJ2-7, with a tentative D call TRBD2 (5 bases). The TCR was taken from an elderly man with acute or convalescent COVID-19. The material sequenced was peripheral blood. CDR3 DNA sequence: TGTGCCAGCTCACCAGTCGGGAAGGTTGACGAGCAGTACTTC. Protein product: CASSPVGKVDEQYF.